This T cell receptor beta chain was identified in a study of HIV-infected patients and healthy controls. Study results and caveats: Healthy controls shared more CDR3 sequences between individuals than HIV-infected patients did. HIV-associated CDR3 frequencies dropped significantly during therapy; CMV-associated ones, mostly rising, changed nonsignificantly.

Whole blood was used without fractionation, so all unsorted peripheral T cells were included. About 480 ng RNA was reverse transcribed with alpha and beta constant-region primers. Alpha and beta chain libraries were made separately by chain-specific third strand synthesis with multiplexing indices. A 5' RACE adapter with a random hexamer and the SP2 primer site was joined to cDNA. The library had 12-nucleotide molecular identifiers formed by two random hexamers joined together. Via MiXCR, TCRdb re-called the 5' RACE reads, giving one row per CDR3 protein. Found here are more than 15,000 distinct CDR3 sequences, 9% to 10% of them singletons; the top ten hold over 5%. Details on this clonotype: Its matching antigen is unknown.

Germline V gene lookup returns CDR1 GTSNPN and CDR2 SVGIG (reference sequence). Trimming took 5 bases from V and 4 from J; bases not matched to a gene: 5. This CDR3 is 14 amino acids long. This chain uses TRBV30 with TRBJ2-1; TRBD2 agrees at 10 bases. This TCR was recovered from an adult in good health. Sequenced material: blood. CDR3 in amino acids: CAWARTSGYNEQFF. The CDR3 bases are TGTGCCTGGGCCCGGACTAGCGGATACAATGAGCAGTTCTTC.